Sequencing of this T cell receptor (beta chain) was carried out in a study of early T cells in non-severe SARS-CoV-2 infection. Unique molecular identifiers were attached to individual cDNA molecules. TCRdb reprocessed the 5' RACE reads via MiXCR and lists one record per CDR3 protein. The sample shows roughly 97,000 distinct CDR3 sequences, more than 9.5% of them seen only once. Study-wide findings and caveats: The VDJdb matching leaned toward anti-spike CD8 responses and overlooked private and CD4 specificities.

As for this clonotype: The antigen is undetermined.

The CDR3 has 12 residues. CDR1 is SNHLY and CDR2 is FYNNEI in the germline V gene. Trimming removed 0 bases at V and 10 bases at J, with 9 bases between. The input for sequencing was whole blood, taken at baseline. The chain carries TRBV2 and TRBJ1-1; D not certain. The receptor comes from an adult who was a healthcare worker with PCR-confirmed SARS-CoV-2 infection or an uninfected control (not recorded which). CDR3 in DNA: TGTGCCAGCAGTGAAGCCTGGGCGATAGCTTTCTTT. As protein: CASSEAWAIAFF.